One T cell receptor (beta chain) is described in this entry. Its antigen remains unidentified. Alongside a J-beta primer mix, a sample-barcoded 5' primer served in a second PCR lasting about 6 to 12 cycles. TCRdb re-analysed the 5' RACE reads in MiXCR, keeping a single row per CDR3 protein. This table has fewer than 2,000,000 distinct CDR3 sequences, about 35% appearing once. This sample was taken from a study of blood T cells in healthy people across ages. Germline CDR1 and CDR2: SGHTA and FQGTGA. CDR3 length: 15 residues. Deletions cut 2 bases from V and 7 bases from J, with 15 bases between. Those donating, healthy Caucasian individuals from Russia, were aged roughly 6 to 100. Isolation yielded PBMCs, at least 6.5 million per sample, in every case. Overall study results and limits: Relative to aged donors, long-lived donors carried more naive CD4+ cells and displayed higher diversity.

The chain employs TRBV7-3 and TRBJ2-1; TRBD2 might be the D (5 bases). Sequencing input: blood. The receptor was isolated from a woman aged 25 to 39 in good health. The CDR3 sequence is CASSLQGSISNEQFF. The CDR3 DNA is TGTGCCAGCAGCTTACAAGGGAGTATCAGTAATGAGCAGTTCTTC. Full variable domain (outside the CDR3, taken from reference TRBV7-3 and TRBJ2-1): GAGVSQTPSNKVTEKGKYVELRCDPISGHTALYWYRQSLGQGPEFLIYFQGTGAADDSGLPNDRFFAVRPEGSVSTLKIQRTERGDSAVYLCASSLQGSISNEQFFGPGTRLTVL.